These T cell receptor beta chains were read from a single sample in a study of control samples from healthy donors and cancer patients. This table comes from immunoSEQ multiplex PCR, and its TCRdb copy is limited to in-frame clones, with some not included. The sample contains fewer than 150,000 clones, approximately 90% of which appear only once. The sample taken for sequencing was blood. Source of these receptors: a man aged 18 to 29 in good health. Each CDR3 is given with its conserved first and last residue. The D gene is left open where the match is weak. Rows may omit the clone size; those that give it use once, few, many or a size class.

d_gene,v_gene,abundance,j_gene,CDR3nt,CDR3aa
TRBD2,TRBV4-1,-,TRBJ2-7,TGCGCCAGCAGCCCCTGGCCGGGAGGCGACGAGCAGTACTTC,CASSPWPGGDEQYF
-,TRBV5-1,-,TRBJ1-1,TGCGCCAGCAGCTTGTTTGGAACTGAAGCTTTCTTT,CASSLFGTEAFF
TRBD1,TRBV19,-,TRBJ1-1,TGTGCCAGTAGTGAAATAGGACAGGGGCGAAACACTGAAGCTTTCTTT,CASSEIGQGRNTEAFF
-,TRBV19,-,TRBJ1-5,TGTGCCAGTAGTTGGCCGCGGGGCACCTTCAATCAGCCCCAGCATTTT,CASSWPRGTFNQPQHF
-,TRBV18,-,TRBJ1-1,TGTGCCAGCTCACCAAACTCGTTCTGGGGGTTGAACACTGAAGCTTTCTTT,CASSPNSFWGLNTEAFF
-,TRBV7-9,-,TRBJ1-1,TGTGCCAGCAGCCCGAGGGGAGGGCCGAACACTGAAGCTTTCTTT,CASSPRGGPNTEAFF
-,TRBV11-2,-,TRBJ2-2,TGTGCCAGCAGCTTTGGGCAGGGTTGGATTAACGGGGAGCTGTTTTTT,CASSFGQGWINGELFF
-,TRBV18,many,TRBJ1-1,TGTGCCAGCTCACTCCCGTTTAGACAGCACCCCACTGAAGCTTTCTTT,CASSLPFRQHPTEAFF
-,TRBV12-3/TRBV12-4,-,TRBJ2-7,TGTGCCACCCGCCCGACAGCCTCCTACGAGCAGTACTTC,CATRPTASYEQYF
-,TRBV29-1,-,TRBJ2-1,TGCAGCGTTGAGACGGGTGAGCAGTTCTTC,CSVETGEQFF
-,TRBV30,-,TRBJ2-5,TGTGCCTGGAGGACCCCAGGGGAAGAGACCCAGTACTTC,CAWRTPGEETQYF
-,TRBV5-4,-,TRBJ2-7,TGTGCCAGCAGCCGGACAGCCTCCTACGAGCAGTACTTC,CASSRTASYEQYF
-,TRBV6-1,-,TRBJ2-1,TGTGCCAGCAGTGAAGGGACATCCTACTCCTACAATGAGCAGTTCTTC,CASSEGTSYSYNEQFF
-,TRBV6-5,-,TRBJ1-6,TGTGCCAGCAGTTACAGGGGCTGGGGTTCACCCCTCCACTTT,CASSYRGWGSPLHF
-,TRBV7-9,-,TRBJ2-3,TGTGCCAGCAGCCCCCTCCCCCGGGGTGCCACAGATACGCAGTATTTT,CASSPLPRGATDTQYF
-,TRBV12-5,-,TRBJ2-2,TGTGCTAGTGGTTTGGTAGTCGGGAACACCGGGGAGCTGTTTTTT,CASGLVVGNTGELFF
-,TRBV6-5,-,TRBJ1-5,TGTGCCAGCAGCCCGGGAGGGGTTGGCAATCAGCCCCAGCATTTT,CASSPGGVGNQPQHF
-,TRBV4-1,-,TRBJ1-2,TGCGCCAGCAGCTCCGAGCGTCGGAGCTATGGCTACACCTTC,CASSSERRSYGYTF
-,TRBV3-1/TRBV3-2,-,TRBJ1-1,TGTGCCAGCAGCCAAGATTCCGGGACGGTGAACACTGAAGCTTTCTTT,CASSQDSGTVNTEAFF
-,TRBV4-1,-,TRBJ1-3,TGCGCCAGCAGCCAAACAGGGCTTCCTGGAAACACCATATATTTT,CASSQTGLPGNTIYF
TRBD1,TRBV12-3/TRBV12-4,-,TRBJ1-2,TGTGCCAGCAGTCCCGGACAGGACTATGGCTACACCTTC,CASSPGQDYGYTF
TRBD1,TRBV4-1,-,TRBJ1-5,TGCGCCAGCAGCCCCTGGGCACAGGGGCGTAATCAGCCCCAGCATTTT,CASSPWAQGRNQPQHF
-,TRBV19,-,TRBJ2-3,TGTGCCAGTAGTATATCGGGGTATACGCAGTATTTT,CASSISGYTQYF
TRBD1,TRBV18,-,TRBJ1-1,TGTGCCAGCTCACCTGGGACAGGGGATGGCACTGAAGCTTTCTTT,CASSPGTGDGTEAFF
TRBD1,TRBV2,-,TRBJ2-1,TGTGCCAGCAGTGAAGCCTACCGGGACAGGCGGCGCGATGAGCAGTTCTTC,CASSEAYRDRRRDEQFF
TRBD2,TRBV10-2,-,TRBJ2-7,TGCGCCAGCTGTGAGAGGGGGGCGGGGGGGTCCTACGAGCAGTACTTC,CASCERGAGGSYEQYF
TRBD1,TRBV5-1,-,TRBJ1-2,TGCGCCAGCAGCTACGACAGGGGGAACTATGGCTACACCTTC,CASSYDRGNYGYTF
-,TRBV4-1,-,TRBJ2-7,TGCGCCAGCAGCCAAGAGGGGGCGGGCGAGCAGTACTTC,CASSQEGAGEQYF
-,TRBV5-1,-,TRBJ2-3,TGCGCCAGCAGCTTGGTGGGCAGCACCCGCACAGATACGCAGTATTTT,CASSLVGSTRTDTQYF
-,TRBV5-6,-,TRBJ2-5,TGTGCCAGCAGCTTGGAAGGAGGCCAAGAGACCCAGTACTTC,CASSLEGGQETQYF
-,TRBV10-1,-,TRBJ1-1,TGCGCCAGCAGTGAGTTTTCGAACACTGAAGCTTTCTTT,CASSEFSNTEAFF
-,TRBV27,-,TRBJ2-5,TGTGCCAGCAGTTTATCGAGGGATCGACAGACCCAGTACTTC,CASSLSRDRQTQYF
TRBD1,TRBV6-5,-,TRBJ1-4,TGTGCCAGCAATATACAGGGGGTAATCGGAAAACTGTTTTTT,CASNIQGVIGKLFF
TRBD1,TRBV25-1,-,TRBJ1-2,TGTGCCAGCAGTGAGGTTTGGGAGGGGGCTGATGGCTACACCTTC,CASSEVWEGADGYTF
-,TRBV29-1,-,TRBJ1-2,TGCAGCGTCGGGTTGGAAGGGGGTGACTATGGCTACACCTTC,CSVGLEGGDYGYTF
-,TRBV25-1,-,TRBJ1-2,TGTGCCAGCGCCCGTGGGGGCCTTAACTATGGCTACACCTTC,CASARGGLNYGYTF
TRBD1,TRBV5-1,-,TRBJ1-2,TGCGCCAGCAGACCGGGACAGGACTCTAACTATGGCTACACCTTC,CASRPGQDSNYGYTF
TRBD2,TRBV2,-,TRBJ2-1,TGTGCCAGCAGTGAACGGACTAGCGGGAGCTACAATGAGCAGTTCTTC,CASSERTSGSYNEQFF
-,TRBV5-1,-,TRBJ1-4,TGCGCCAGCAGCTCGACCGGGACGGGAGATGAAAAACTGTTTTTT,CASSSTGTGDEKLFF
-,TRBV19,-,TRBJ1-4,TGTGCCAGTAGGCCGGGACGGATTCGTGAAAAACTGTTTTTT,CASRPGRIREKLFF
-,TRBV30,-,TRBJ2-7,TGTGCCTGGAGTCCGGGACCACTCTACGAGCAGTACTTC,CAWSPGPLYEQYF
TRBD2,TRBV5-1,-,TRBJ2-7,TGCGCCAGCAGCCCGGGGGGAGGTAGGGGCGAGCTCCACGAGCAGTACTTC,CASSPGGGRGELHEQYF
-,TRBV11-2,-,TRBJ1-6,TGTGCCAGCAGCCCAACTAGGCGACTCTATAATTCACCCCTCCACTTT,CASSPTRRLYNSPLHF
TRBD1,TRBV5-8,-,TRBJ1-3,TGTGCCAGCAGCTGGGACAGCCAACAGGCTGGAAACACCATATATTTT,CASSWDSQQAGNTIYF
TRBD2,TRBV6-6,-,TRBJ2-3,TGTGCCAGCAGTCAAAAAATCCCGGGACTAGCGGGGGGGCTTTTCACAGATACGCAGTATTTT,CASSQKIPGLAGGLFTDTQYF
-,TRBV27,once,TRBJ2-1,TGTGCCAGCAGTAAACACACCGGGACTGGGCGGTTTAATGAGCAGTTCTTC,CASSKHTGTGRFNEQFF
TRBD2,TRBV10-1,-,TRBJ2-3,TGCGCCAGCAGTGATGGGATCGGCGGGGGGGAGAGCACAGATACGCAGTATTTT,CASSDGIGGGESTDTQYF
TRBD2,TRBV9,-,TRBJ2-5,TGTGCCAGCAGCGTTGGACTAGCGGGGCTCCAAGAGACCCAGTACTTC,CASSVGLAGLQETQYF
TRBD2,TRBV3-1/TRBV3-2,-,TRBJ2-2,TGTGCCAGCAGCCAAGGCGCTAGCGGGGGTAGCGGGGAGCTGTTTTTT,CASSQGASGGSGELFF
TRBD2,TRBV7-6,once,TRBJ2-7,TGTGCCAGCAGCTTAGCTGGGTCTAGCGGGGACTACGAGCAGTACTTC,CASSLAGSSGDYEQYF
-,TRBV5-8,-,TRBJ2-1,TGTGCCAGCAGCCGATGGACACTGCTCACCTACAATGAGCAGTTCTTC,CASSRWTLLTYNEQFF
-,TRBV7-9,-,TRBJ1-4,TGTGCCAGCAGCGCAACTCCAGCAGGGGCAGGGGCACTGTTTTTT,CASSATPAGAGALFF
TRBD1,TRBV3-1/TRBV3-2,once,TRBJ1-6,TGTGCCAGCAGCCCCAGAGGACAGGATAATTCACCCCTCCACTTT,CASSPRGQDNSPLHF
-,TRBV29-1,-,TRBJ2-2,TGCAGCGTTGGAGATGTCTCCGGGGAGCTGTTTTTT,CSVGDVSGELFF
TRBD1,TRBV29-1,-,TRBJ1-1,TGCAGCGTTGAAGAACAGGGGGGAACTGAAGCTTTCTTT,CSVEEQGGTEAFF